The source of this TCR beta chain is a study of blood T cell repertoires in COVID-19. TCRdb's copy holds only in-frame clones and misses some; the assay was immunoSEQ multiplex PCR. The data hold 200,000 to 300,000 clones, with about nine tenths observed a single time. This CDR3 has 16 amino acids. V was cut by 0 bases and J by 10 bases, with 19 bases left in between. Germline CDR1 and CDR2: MGHRA and YSYEKL. This chain joins TRBV4-1 and TRBJ2-1; D perhaps matches TRBD2 (6 bases). The sequence was obtained from a woman aged 40 to 50 who had recovered from COVID-19. Sequencing was carried out using peripheral blood. The CDR3 sequence: CASSQDSRAARGEQFF. CDR3 coding DNA: TGCGCCAGCAGCCAAGATTCGAGGGCGGCCCGGGGGGAGCAGTTCTTC.